Following are 20 T cell receptor beta chains from one sample sequenced in a study of shared clonotypes between healthy human individuals. The assay was immunoSEQ multiplex PCR, and TCRdb's table has in-frame clones only and misses some. The sample lists around 2.5 million clones; 93% were seen once. The specimen was naive CD4+ T cells from PBMCs. Subset: CD45RA+ positively selected. The receptors were gathered from a man aged 18 to 35 in good health. Some clones in this sample may be carry-over from other donors' samples.

V is TRBV19 and J is TRBJ1-4, with 8 bases fitting TRBD1. Germline trimming cut 4 bases from V and 8 bases from J; bases unmatched to any gene: 9. The CDR3 length is 15 residues. The germline CDR1 and CDR2 sequences are LNHDA and SQIVND (reference sequence). The DNA for the CDR3 is TGTGCCAGTAGTACCGGACAGGGATCGTTCGAAAAACTGTTTTTT. Protein sequence: CASSTGQGSFEKLFF.

This chain uses TRBV6-5 with TRBJ1-1; D gene ambiguous. Trimming stripped 6 bases from V and 0 bases from J, with 11 bases between. The CDR3 runs to 14 residues. Germline V gives CDR1 MNHEY, CDR2 SVGAGI. In nucleotides, the CDR3 is TGTGCCAGCAGGACCGACATCTTGAACACTGAAGCTTTCTTT. Translating gives CASRTDILNTEAFF.

With regard to this clone: The sample has other DNA sequences that encode this CDR3 too. The chain couples TRBV7-3 to TRBJ2-1, with TRBD1 identical over 7 bases. The CDR3 consists of 14 residues. V lost 5 bases, J lost 2 bases, and 3 bases stayed unmatched. Germline CDR1 reads SGHTA; CDR2 reads FQGTGA. The CDR3, as DNA: TGTGCCAGCAGCCCAGGACAGGCCTACAATGAGCAGTTCTTC. It yields the protein CASSPGQAYNEQFF.

The rearrangement links TRBV28 to TRBJ2-4, with no clear D. Germline V lookup: CDR1 MDHEN, CDR2 SYDVKM. V was cut by 7 bases and J by 0 bases, with 13 bases left in between. This CDR3 is built from 15 residues. The DNA for the CDR3 is TGTGCCAGCACTCCCCTCCGCCTAGCCAAAAACATTCAGTACTTC. Translated: CASTPLRLAKNIQYF.

The V call is TRBV19, the J call TRBJ1-1; D is perhaps TRBD1 (5 bases). Deletions cut 5 bases from V and 10 bases from J, with 26 bases between. CDR3 length: 16 amino acids. Looked up from germline, CDR1 is LNHDA and CDR2 is SQIVND (reference sequence). The CDR3 region has the DNA TGTGCCAGTAGTTTAGCCCGTGGAGGGAGCTATGGGGGAGCTTTCTTT. It codes for CASSLARGGSYGGAFF.

The chain has TRBV5-1 and TRBJ2-7; D might be TRBD2 (5 bases). Germline V CDR1 and CDR2: SGHRS, YFSETQ. V lost 3 bases and J 0 bases, leaving 13 bases between the germline ends. This CDR3 has 15 residues. CDR3 loop: CASSSLTGVSYEQYF. CDR3 nucleotides: TGCGCCAGCAGCTCCCTGACCGGGGTCTCCTACGAGCAGTACTTC.

The V call is TRBV19, the J call TRBJ2-2; 8 bases map to TRBD2. Trimming at V came to 6 bases and at J to 5 bases, leaving 2 bases not matched to a gene. This CDR3 comprises 13 residues. Per the germline V gene, CDR1 is LNHDA and CDR2 is SQIVND (reference sequence). CDR3 protein: CASRPGGTGELFF. The CDR3 DNA reads as TGTGCCAGTAGACCGGGGGGGACCGGGGAGCTGTTTTTT. Full variable domain (remainder filled in from reference TRBV19 and TRBJ2-2): DGGITQSPKYLFRKEGQNVTLSCEQNLNHDAMYWYRQDPGQGLRLIYYSQIVNDFQKGDIAEGYSVSREKKESFPLTVTSAQKNPTAFYLCASRPGGTGELFFGEGSRLTVL.

Remarks on this clone: Other nucleotide sequences from this sample produce the same CDR3. The V and J genes are TRBV5-1 and TRBJ1-5, with no clear D. The CDR3 loop spans 15 amino acids. V was trimmed by 0 bases and J by 0 bases, leaving 7 bases between them. Per germline, CDR1 SGHRS and CDR2 YFSETQ. In nucleotides, the CDR3 is TGCGCCAGCAGCTTGGGCGGACCTAGCAATCAGCCCCAGCATTTT. Protein: CASSLGGPSNQPQHF.

The CDR3 DNA reads as TGTGCCAGCAGCCAAGCCGGACAGGGGGAGACACCCGGAAACACCATATATTTT. Its translation is CASSQAGQGETPGNTIYF. The rearrangement joins TRBV4-2 to TRBJ1-3; 10 bases are shared with TRBD1. The CDR3 is 18 residues long. Trimming cost V 1 base and J 4 bases; bases outside gene matches: 10. Germline CDR1 reads LGHNA; CDR2 reads YNFKEQ.

V and J are TRBV28 and TRBJ2-5; D not resolved. V lost 6 bases to trimming and J lost 1 base, with 15 bases between them. Germline CDR1 reads MDHEN; CDR2 reads SYDVKM. The CDR3 loop spans 15 amino acids. The CDR3 loop reads CASRPPSVAQETQYF. The CDR3 DNA follows: TGTGCCAGCAGACCCCCCTCGGTCGCCCAAGAGACCCAGTACTTC.

The sample holds one count of this clone. The V call is TRBV2, the J call TRBJ2-5; D gene unclear. This CDR3 contains 16 residues. V lost 6 bases to trimming and J lost 5 bases, with 22 bases between them. Looked up from germline, CDR1 is SNHLY and CDR2 is FYNNEI. The CDR3 DNA is TGTGCCAGCAGCGCTCTTAGCCCCCAGCAGTCGGAGACCCAGTACTTC. This translates into CASSALSPQQSETQYF.

V gene TRBV7-8 combines with J gene TRBJ2-7, with D unclear. The CDR3 has 12 residues. Germline V gives CDR1 SGHVS, CDR2 FQNEAQ. Trimming left V 5 bases short and J 7 bases short, with 12 bases between. As DNA, the CDR3 is TGTGCCAGCAGCCCCCTTCGCGATGAGCAGTACTTC. Its translation is CASSPLRDEQYF.

The chain employs TRBV11-2 and TRBJ2-2, with TRBD2 as a possible D gene (6 bases). The germline V gene encodes CDR1 SGHAT and CDR2 FQNNGV. Trimming took off 7 bases at V and 5 bases at J, with 23 bases between the two ends. This CDR3 has 17 amino acids. This CDR3 is CASTMTIRAAGTGELFF. The DNA for the CDR3 is TGTGCCAGCACTATGACGATAAGAGCGGCGGGGACCGGGGAGCTGTTTTTT.

Concerning this clone: Other DNA sequences of this sample code for an identical CDR3. This rearrangement joins TRBV28 to TRBJ2-7, with no clear D. V lost 6 bases to trimming and J lost 2 bases, with 8 bases between them. CDR3 length: 12 amino acids. Germline loops: CDR1 MDHEN, CDR2 SYDVKM. The CDR3 region is CASRGRAYEQYF. The DNA for the CDR3 is TGTGCCAGCAGAGGACGAGCCTACGAGCAGTACTTC.

The chain links TRBV6-5 to TRBJ1-1; 10 bases fit TRBD1. Germline V gene sequence: CDR1 MNHEY, CDR2 SVGAGI. The CDR3 has 16 residues. Trimming at V came to 2 bases and at J to 4 bases, leaving 7 bases not matched to a gene. CDR3: CASSYDGTGAGTEAFF. In DNA form, the CDR3 reads TGTGCCAGCAGTTACGACGGGACAGGGGCCGGCACTGAAGCTTTCTTT.

The chain combines TRBV7-6 with TRBJ2-2; D is unresolved. The germline V gene encodes CDR1 SGHVS and CDR2 FNYEAQ. V lost 1 base to trimming and J lost 0 bases, with 9 bases between them. This CDR3 contains 16 residues. The CDR3 loop reads CASSLGSTANTGELFF. DNA for the CDR3: TGTGCCAGCAGCTTAGGGTCGACCGCGAACACCGGGGAGCTGTTTTTT.

This sequence joins TRBV5-1 and TRBJ2-7; the D gene is possibly TRBD2 (6 bases). Trimming removed 0 bases from V and 5 bases from J, with 18 bases in between. The CDR3 has 16 residues. Germline CDR1 SGHRS, CDR2 YFSETQ. This CDR3 is CASSLGGRDLDHEQYF. CDR3 in DNA: TGCGCCAGCAGCTTGGGAGGGCGGGATCTGGACCACGAGCAGTACTTC.

Only a few counts were recorded for this clone. The chain combines TRBV11-2 with TRBJ1-1, with D maybe TRBD1 (5 bases). V was pared by 5 bases and J by 7 bases, with 14 bases between. Per the germline V gene, CDR1 is SGHAT and CDR2 is FQNNGV. The CDR3 length is 13 residues. This CDR3 reads CASSDAGVFEAFF. CDR3 sequence (DNA): TGTGCCAGCAGCGACGCGGGGGTCTTTGAAGCTTTCTTT.

V gene TRBV6-6 combines with J gene TRBJ1-1; TRBD1 matches at 7 bases. This CDR3 spans 16 amino acids. Germline CDR1 reads MNHNY; CDR2 reads SVGAGI (reference sequence). V lost 6 bases and J lost 4; bases outside the gene matches: 14. CDR3 amino acids: CASSPLYVTGTTEAFF. The CDR3 DNA follows: TGTGCCAGCAGCCCCCTGTACGTGACAGGGACCACTGAAGCTTTCTTT.

V usage is TRBV6-5 and J usage is TRBJ1-2, with a weak D call TRBD1 (6 bases). Germline V lookup: CDR1 MNHEY, CDR2 SVGAGI. The CDR3 contains 13 residues. V was trimmed by 7 bases and J by 2 bases, leaving 11 bases between them. The CDR3 bases are TGTGCCAGCACCCCGGGACACAACTATGGCTACACCTTC. This codes for CASTPGHNYGYTF.